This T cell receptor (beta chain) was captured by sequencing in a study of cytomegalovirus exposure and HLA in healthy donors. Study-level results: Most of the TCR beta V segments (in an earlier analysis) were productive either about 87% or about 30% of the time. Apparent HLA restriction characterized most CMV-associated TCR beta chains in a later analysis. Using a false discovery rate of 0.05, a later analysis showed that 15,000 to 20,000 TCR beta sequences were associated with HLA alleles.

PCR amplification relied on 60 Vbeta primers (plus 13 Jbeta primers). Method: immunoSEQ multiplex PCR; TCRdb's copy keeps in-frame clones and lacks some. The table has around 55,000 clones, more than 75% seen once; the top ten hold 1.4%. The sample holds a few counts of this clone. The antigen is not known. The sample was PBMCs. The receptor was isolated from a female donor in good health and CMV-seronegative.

This CDR3 is CASSLGGTANAYGYTF. CDR3 coding DNA: TGTGCCAGCAGCTTAGGCGGCACGGCGAACGCCTATGGCTACACCTTC. The chain uses TRBV7-9 and TRBJ1-2; D remains unclear. The V and J ends lost 1 base and 4 bases respectively, with 16 bases between them. Germline values: CDR1 SEHNR, CDR2 FQNEAQ (reference sequence). The CDR3 extends over 16 amino acids.